The 4 T cell receptor beta chains listed next were all sequenced from one sample in a study of T cell clonality in common variable immunodeficiency. The table came from immunoSEQ multiplex PCR; TCRdb's copy has only in-frame clones and leaves some out. The repertoire has tens of thousands of clones, none seen only once; the ten largest take around 2.1%. The sequenced sample was peripheral blood mononuclear cells. The receptors here all came from a person aged 18 to 70 in good health.

This clone came up many times. The read halts 3 residues ahead of the CDR3 end, with the missing end drawn from the germline J gene. The J gene is TRBJ1-2, the V gene TRBV28; no reliable D call. Trimming cost V 2 bases and J 4 bases, with 11 bases left between them. The CDR3 covers 14 residues. CDR1 and CDR2 from the germline V gene are MDHEN and SYDVKM. Partial CDR3 DNA: TGTGCCAGCAGTTTACGCAGTTACCGCTATGGC. Residues: CASSLRSYRYG. The whole CDR3 sequence is CASSLRSYRYGYTF.

This clone was counted at least ten times. The read is 3 residues too short to cover the CDR3 end, so that end is filled in from the germline J gene. The chain joins TRBV4-1 to TRBJ2-2; D possibly corresponds to TRBD2 (5 bases). V lost 5 bases to trimming and J lost 4 bases, with 8 bases between them. Germline CDR1 MGHRA, CDR2 YSYEKL. This CDR3 has 13 amino acids. The CDR3 loop is CASSSRVTGELFF. The DNA read from the CDR3 is TGCGCCAGCAGCTCGCGGGTCACCGGGGAG.

Many counts were recorded for this clone. With the read ending 3 residues before the CDR3 end, the germline J gene is used to fill in that end. This chain joins TRBV30 and TRBJ2-1; possible D gene TRBD2, 7 bases. Per germline, CDR1 GTSNPN and CDR2 SVGIG (reference sequence). Deletions cut 4 bases from V and 4 bases from J, with 20 bases between. CDR3 length equals 16 residues. The CDR3 sequence: CAWTRGRGGGYNEQFF. The covered CDR3 bases are TGTGCCTGGACTCGAGGGAGGGGGGGAGGGTACAATGAG. Variable domain in full (rest from reference TRBV30 and TRBJ2-1): SQTIHQWPATLVQPVGSPLSLECTVEGTSNPNLYWYRQAAGRGLQLLFYSVGIGQISSEVPQNLSASRPQDRQFILSSKKLLLSDSGFYLCAWTRGRGGGYNEQFFGPGTRLTVL.

This clone occurred many times. The read comes to an end 3 residues before the CDR3 does, leaving the germline J gene to fill in the end. The sample contains more than one DNA sequence encoding this CDR3. The rearrangement links TRBV11-2 to TRBJ2-7; D remains ambiguous. CDR1 and CDR2 (germline): SGHAT, FQNNGV. The CDR3 runs 13 residues. V dropped 2 bases and J dropped 3 bases, with 8 bases sitting between them. Partial CDR3 DNA: TGTGCCAGCAGCTTACCCGGTCTCTACGAG. This sequence encodes CASSLPGLYE. The full-length CDR3 reads as CASSLPGLYEQYF.